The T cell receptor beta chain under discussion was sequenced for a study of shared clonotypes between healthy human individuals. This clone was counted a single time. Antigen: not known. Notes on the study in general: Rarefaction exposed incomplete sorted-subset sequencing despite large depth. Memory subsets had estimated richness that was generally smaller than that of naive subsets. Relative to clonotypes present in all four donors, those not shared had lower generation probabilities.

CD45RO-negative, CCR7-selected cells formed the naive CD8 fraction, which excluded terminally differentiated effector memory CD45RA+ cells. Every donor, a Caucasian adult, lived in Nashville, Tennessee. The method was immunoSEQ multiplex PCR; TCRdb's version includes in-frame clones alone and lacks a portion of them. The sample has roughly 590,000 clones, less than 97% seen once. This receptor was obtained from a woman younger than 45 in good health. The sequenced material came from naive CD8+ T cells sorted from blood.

The CDR3 reads CASSLLVPSGSHEQYF. In DNA form, the CDR3 reads TGTGCCAGCAGTTTATTAGTACCTAGCGGGAGTCACGAGCAGTACTTC. V is TRBV28 and J is TRBJ2-7; TRBD2 agrees at 10 bases. Germline V gene lookup returns CDR1 MDHEN and CDR2 SYDVKM. Unmatched junction bases numbered 8, after V lost 1 base and J lost 5 bases. The CDR3 sequence is 16 residues long.